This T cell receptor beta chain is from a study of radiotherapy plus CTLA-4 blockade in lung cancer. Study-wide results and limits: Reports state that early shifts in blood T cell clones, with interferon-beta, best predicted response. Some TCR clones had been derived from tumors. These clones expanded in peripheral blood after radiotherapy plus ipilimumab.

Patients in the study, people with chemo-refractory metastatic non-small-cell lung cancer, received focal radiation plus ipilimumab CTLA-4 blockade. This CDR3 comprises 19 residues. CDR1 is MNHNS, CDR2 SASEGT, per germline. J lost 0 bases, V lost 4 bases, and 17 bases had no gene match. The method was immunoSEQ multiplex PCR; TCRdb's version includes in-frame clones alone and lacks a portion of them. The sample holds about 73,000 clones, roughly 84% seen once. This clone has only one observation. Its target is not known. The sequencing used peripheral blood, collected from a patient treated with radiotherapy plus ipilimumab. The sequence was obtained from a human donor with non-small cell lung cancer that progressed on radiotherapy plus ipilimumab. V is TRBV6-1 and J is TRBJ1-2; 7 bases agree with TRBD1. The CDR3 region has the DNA TGTGCCAGCAGTGGAGGGTGGGGACAGATGGGGGTTACTAACTATGGCTACACCTTC. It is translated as CASSGGWGQMGVTNYGYTF.